A single sample is the source of the 15 T cell receptor beta chains below, sequenced in a study of T cell responses to AZD1222 COVID-19 vaccine. Sequenced by immunoSEQ multiplex PCR; TCRdb stores in-frame clones only, minus some. Here the sample spans roughly 150,000 clones, about 92% being singletons. The material was peripheral blood, obtained on day 0 of AZD1222 vaccination. The origin of the receptors is an adult in good health.

This chain links TRBV5-5 with TRBJ1-1, with unresolved D. The CDR3 spans 13 residues. CDR1 and CDR2 from the germline V gene are SGHKS and YYEKEE (reference sequence). Trimming took off 2 bases at V and 3 bases at J, with 8 bases between the two ends. The CDR3 region has the DNA TGTGCCAGCAGCTTCTCAAGCGACACTGAAGCTTTCTTT. As protein: CASSFSSDTEAFF.

The rearrangement links TRBV3-1 (or the pseudogene TRBV3-2) to TRBJ2-2; D not certain. V lost 4 bases and J lost 9, with 21 bases in between. CDR1 is LGHDT, CDR2 YNNKEL, per germline (reference sequence). The CDR3 sequence is 16 residues long. Here the CDR3 reads CASSRAPLREKRELFF. The CDR3 nucleotides are TGTGCCAGCAGCCGGGCCCCATTAAGAGAAAAACGGGAGCTGTTTTTT.

This chain connects TRBV3-1 (or the pseudogene TRBV3-2) to TRBJ1-2; D possibly corresponds to TRBD1 (6 bases). The V and J ends lost 4 bases and 4 bases respectively, with 16 bases between them. Germline loops: CDR1 LGHDT, CDR2 YNNKEL (reference sequence). CDR3 length: 15 residues. CDR3 coding DNA: TGTGCCAGCAGCCGCCCGGGACAAATGCTCTATGGCTACACCTTC. This codes for CASSRPGQMLYGYTF.

The gene calls are TRBV14 and TRBJ2-7; the D gene is possibly TRBD1 (6 bases). V lost 0 bases and J lost 9, with 18 bases in between. The CDR3 sequence is 15 residues long. Germline CDR1 SGHDN, CDR2 FVKESK. The CDR3 bases are TGTGCCAGCAGCCAAGATGCGACAGGAGTAACGGGGCAGTACTTC. As protein: CASSQDATGVTGQYF.

The chain is built from TRBV2 and TRBJ1-2, with no clear D. Trimming stripped 2 bases from V and 8 bases from J, with 12 bases between. Germline V CDR1 and CDR2: SNHLY, FYNNEI. The CDR3 is 13 amino acids. The CDR3 DNA reads TGTGCCAGCAGTGAATCGGTCAGCAAAGGCTACACCTTC. Its protein product is CASSESVSKGYTF.

The chain combines TRBV2 with TRBJ2-1; TRBD2 aligns across 12 bases. The CDR3 spans 12 residues. With V trimmed by 6 bases and J by 12 bases, 3 bases remained unmatched. CDR1 and CDR2 (germline): SNHLY, FYNNEI. CDR3 loop: CASRLGLAGQFF. The CDR3 DNA follows: TGTGCCAGCAGATTGGGACTAGCGGGGCAGTTCTTC. Together with reference TRBV2 and TRBJ2-1, the CDR3 gives the full variable domain: EPEVTQTPSHQVTQMGQEVILRCVPISNHLYFYWYRQILGQKVEFLVSFYNNEISEKSEIFDDQFSVERPDGSNFTLKIRSTKLEDSAMYFCASRLGLAGQFFGPGTRLTVL.

This chain joins TRBV7-8 and TRBJ1-5; tentative D call: TRBD1 (5 bases). CDR1 SGHVS and CDR2 FQNEAQ come from the germline V gene. V was cut by 5 bases and J by 9 bases, with 17 bases left in between. The CDR3 has 14 amino acids. The CDR3: CASSLRQGQTPQHF. DNA of the CDR3: TGTGCCAGCAGCCTCAGGCAGGGCCAAACGCCCCAGCATTTT.

The sample holds one count of this clone. V is TRBV9 and J is TRBJ2-5, with 7 bases identical to TRBD2. Germline lookup yields CDR1 SGDLS and CDR2 YYNGEE. The length of the CDR3 is 13 residues. V shed 4 bases and J 5 bases; nucleotides not matched to a gene: 5. The CDR3 nucleotides read TGTGCCAGCAGCCCGCTAGCGGCGGAGACCCAGTACTTC. Its translation is CASSPLAAETQYF. Full variable domain (missing parts from reference TRBV9 and TRBJ2-5): DSGVTQTPKHLITATGQRVTLRCSPRSGDLSVYWYQQSLDQGLQFLIQYYNGEERAKGNILERFSAQQFPDLHSELNLSSLELGDSALYFCASSPLAAETQYFGPGTRLLVL.

The chain uses TRBV5-6 and TRBJ2-7; 8 bases fit TRBD1. Trimming cost V 0 bases and J 3 bases; bases outside gene matches: 8. Germline V gives CDR1 SGHDT, CDR2 YYEEEE. The CDR3 consists of 16 residues. In DNA form, the CDR3 reads TGTGCCAGCAGCTTGGGTTTAGGGACAGGACTCTACGAGCAGTACTTC. It encodes CASSLGLGTGLYEQYF.

The rearrangement joins TRBV27 to TRBJ1-3, with TRBD1 matching 7 bases. The CDR3 extends over 15 amino acids. V dropped 3 bases and J dropped 2; count of bases not matched to a gene: 4. Germline V CDR1 and CDR2: MNHEY, SMNVEV (reference sequence). CDR3 sequence (DNA): TGTGCCAGCAGTTTTGACAGGGAACCTGGAAACACCATATATTTT. Protein: CASSFDREPGNTIYF.

The rearrangement links TRBV5-6 to TRBJ1-1; D uncertain. This CDR3 region has 11 residues. CDR1 and CDR2 (germline): SGHDT, YYEEEE. V lost 1 base and J lost 7, with 5 bases in between. CDR3 protein: CASSLMGEAFF. In DNA, the CDR3 is TGTGCCAGCAGCTTGATGGGTGAAGCTTTCTTT.

The gene calls are TRBV27 and TRBJ2-1, with 9 positions matching TRBD1. With V trimmed by 6 bases and J by 9 bases, 6 bases remained unmatched. Germline loops: CDR1 MNHEY, CDR2 SMNVEV (reference sequence). The CDR3 consists of 13 residues. The CDR3 region is CASRRQGVGEQFF. CDR3 nucleotides: TGTGCCAGCAGGAGACAGGGGGTAGGTGAGCAGTTCTTC.

V gene TRBV2 combines with J gene TRBJ1-2; tentative D call: TRBD1 (6 bases). The CDR3 spans 14 residues. With 5 bases removed from V and 3 bases from J, the gap between germline ends came to 13 bases. From germline, CDR1 is SNHLY and CDR2 FYNNEI. The CDR3 here is CASSSEGGDYGYTF. DNA of the CDR3: TGTGCCAGCAGTTCTGAGGGGGGTGACTATGGCTACACCTTC.

This clone was observed a few times. The V gene is TRBV13, the J gene TRBJ1-2, with D perhaps TRBD1 (5 bases). Trimming took 5 bases from V and 8 from J, leaving 12 bases between them. The CDR3 is 12 residues long. CDR1 and CDR2 (germline): PRHDT, FYEKMQ (reference sequence). The CDR3 spells CASSLREGGYTF. The CDR3 nucleotides are TGTGCCAGCAGCCTCAGGGAGGGGGGCTACACCTTC.

The rearrangement links TRBV5-1 to TRBJ2-1, with D tentatively TRBD2 (6 bases). The CDR3 length is 15 residues. Trimming took off 0 bases at V and 3 bases at J, with 10 bases between the two ends. Per the germline V gene, CDR1 is SGHRS and CDR2 is YFSETQ. The CDR3 spells CASSLALADYNEQFF. CDR3 DNA sequence: TGCGCCAGCAGCTTGGCCTTAGCGGACTACAATGAGCAGTTCTTC.